Listed here are 13 T cell receptor beta chains from one sample, sequenced in a study of breast tumors, draining lymph nodes, adjacent tissues. MiXCR, run by TCRdb on the multiplex PCR reads, gives a single entry per CDR3 protein. The data show 9,000 to 15,000 distinct CDR3 sequences, about 37% seen once. What was sequenced was breast tumor tissue. The receptors come from a female donor with breast cancer. Some clones in this sample may be carry-over from other donors' samples.

This clonotype was seen many times. CDR3 region: CASSLASGSNNEQFF. The CDR3 bases are TGTGCCAGCAGCTTGGCCAGCGGGTCCAACAATGAGCAGTTCTTC. This chain joins TRBV5-8 and TRBJ2-1, with D perhaps matching TRBD2 (6 bases). CDR3 length: 15 amino acids. V was shortened by 0 bases and J by 5 bases, with 12 bases between the two germline ends. Per germline, CDR1 SGHTS and CDR2 YDEGEE.

This chain connects TRBV14 to TRBJ2-5; 9 positions match TRBD2. Per the germline V gene, CDR1 is SGHDN and CDR2 is FVKESK. CDR3 length: 18 amino acids. Unmatched junction bases numbered 13, after V lost 0 bases and J lost 5 bases. In nucleotides, the CDR3 is TGTGCCAGCAGCCAAGATCGAGCGGGAGGTGGCATGGTTGAGACCCAGTACTTC. Amino acid sequence: CASSQDRAGGGMVETQYF. The whole variable domain, remainder taken from reference TRBV14 and TRBJ2-5, is EAGVTQFPSHSVIEKGQTVTLRCDPISGHDNLYWYRRVMGKEIKFLLHFVKESKQDESGMPNNRFLAERTGGTYSTLKVQPAELEDSGVYFCASSQDRAGGGMVETQYFGPGTRLLVL.

In its sample, this clonotype was seen many times. The V call is TRBV5-1, the J call TRBJ1-2; tentative D call: TRBD1 (5 bases). The germline V and J ends were trimmed by 2 bases and 3 bases, with 14 bases remaining between them. Germline V lookup: CDR1 SGHRS, CDR2 YFSETQ. The CDR3 length is 15 residues. CDR3 DNA sequence: TGCGCCAGCAGCTTCAGTGCGTCAGGGCACTATGGCTACACCTTC. Amino acids: CASSFSASGHYGYTF. The whole variable domain, remainder taken from reference TRBV5-1 and TRBJ1-2, is KAGVTQTPRYLIKTRGQQVTLSCSPISGHRSVSWYQQTPGQGLQFLFEYFSETQRNKGNFPGRFSGRQFSNSRSEMNVSTLELGDSALYLCASSFSASGHYGYTFGSGTRLTVV.

By share of the sample, this clonotype is medium-sized. The chain links TRBV2 to TRBJ1-5; D possibly corresponds to TRBD1 (6 bases). From germline, CDR1 is SNHLY and CDR2 FYNNEI. Between the trimmed V and J ends, which lost 10 bases and 4 bases, there was a span of 20 bases. The CDR3 consists of 15 residues. The CDR3, as DNA: TGTGCCACAAGGGAAACAGGGTCCCCGAATCAGCCCCAGCATTTT. Its translation is CATRETGSPNQPQHF.

This clonotype showed up many times. This chain connects TRBV9 to TRBJ2-1; D remains ambiguous. The CDR3 is made up of 15 amino acids. From germline, CDR1 is SGDLS and CDR2 YYNGEE. Trimming took off 0 bases at V and 4 bases at J, with 11 bases between the two ends. This CDR3 reads CASSVAQDPYNEQFF. For the CDR3, the DNA is TGTGCCAGCAGCGTAGCCCAGGACCCATACAATGAGCAGTTCTTC.

The chain employs TRBV7-3 and TRBJ2-3, with 11 bases matching TRBD2. CDR1 and CDR2 (germline): SGHTA, FQGTGA. Trimming cost V 4 bases and J 5 bases; bases outside gene matches: 8. The CDR3 spans 16 residues. The CDR3 sequence is CASSYLTSGDLDTQYF. The CDR3 DNA reads TGTGCCAGCAGCTACCTGACTAGCGGGGATCTAGATACGCAGTATTTT. Supplemented by reference TRBV7-3 and TRBJ2-3, the full variable domain reads GAGVSQTPSNKVTEKGKYVELRCDPISGHTALYWYRQSLGQGPEFLIYFQGTGAADDSGLPNDRFFAVRPEGSVSTLKIQRTERGDSAVYLCASSYLTSGDLDTQYFGPGTRLTVL.

This clonotype was observed many times. The rearrangement links TRBV19 to TRBJ2-1; tentatively, D is TRBD2 (7 bases). CDR1 LNHDA and CDR2 SQIVND come from the germline V gene (reference sequence). CDR3 length: 18 amino acids. Trimming took 1 base from V and 4 from J, leaving 20 bases between them. The CDR3: CASSIGGGPRIPYNEQFF. CDR3 DNA sequence: TGTGCCAGTAGTATAGGGGGGGGCCCGAGGATTCCTTACAATGAGCAGTTCTTC. The whole variable domain, filled in from reference TRBV19 and TRBJ2-1, reads DGGITQSPKYLFRKEGQNVTLSCEQNLNHDAMYWYRQDPGQGLRLIYYSQIVNDFQKGDIAEGYSVSREKKESFPLTVTSAQKNPTAFYLCASSIGGGPRIPYNEQFFGPGTRLTVL.

This clonotype was counted at least ten times. This chain connects TRBV19 to TRBJ1-3; D unclear. The ends were cut back, 10 bases at V and 0 bases at J, with 13 bases in the middle. Looked up from germline, CDR1 is LNHDA and CDR2 is SQIVND (reference sequence). The CDR3 consists of 14 residues. DNA for the CDR3: TGTGCCACCAAGATGGGGAGCTCTGGAAACACCATATATTTT. Translated: CATKMGSSGNTIYF.

CDR3 DNA: TGTGCCAGCAGCTCGACTAGCGGGAGGTTTGGCGAGCAGTACTTC. Its translation: CASSSTSGRFGEQYF. V usage is TRBV7-2 and J usage is TRBJ2-7, with TRBD2 matching over 13 bases. This CDR3 is 15 amino acids long. Germline assignment: CDR1 SGHTA and CDR2 FQGNSA. Trimming removed 4 bases from V and 6 bases from J; junction bases left unmatched: 6.

The chain carries TRBV12-3 or TRBV12-4 and TRBJ1-4; D might be TRBD1 (5 bases). The CDR3 runs 15 residues. V lost 0 bases and J lost 6, with 11 bases in between. The CDR3 DNA follows: TGTGCCAGCAGTTTAGCGCCGTCCAGGGATGAAAAACTGTTTTTT. Its protein is CASSLAPSRDEKLFF.

The rearrangement joins TRBV20-1 to TRBJ1-5; 7 positions match TRBD1. The CDR3 contains 13 residues. Germline CDR1 is DFQATT and CDR2 is SNEGSKA (reference sequence). V dropped 8 bases and J dropped 2; count of bases not matched to a gene: 6. The CDR3 DNA sequence: TGCAGTTCAGGGGGAAAGGGCAATCAGCCCCAGCATTTT. Its translation is CSSGGKGNQPQHF.

In its sample, this clonotype is medium-sized. The V gene is TRBV15, the J gene TRBJ2-3; D perhaps matches TRBD2 (5 bases). V was trimmed by 2 bases and J by 1 base, leaving 7 bases between them. The germline V gene encodes CDR1 LNHNV and CDR2 YYDKDF (reference sequence). This CDR3 is 14 amino acids long. The CDR3 loop reads CATSRLEGTDTQYF. The CDR3 DNA sequence: TGTGCCACCAGCAGATTGGAGGGCACAGATACGCAGTATTTT.

CDR3 sequence (DNA): TGCAGGGTAGTGACAGGGCGGTACAATGAGCAGTTCTTC. It encodes CRVVTGRYNEQFF. The rearrangement uses TRBV20-1 and TRBJ2-1, with 7 bases aligning to TRBD1. CDR1 is DFQATT, CDR2 SNEGSKA, per germline (reference sequence). This CDR3 spans 13 amino acids.